This T cell receptor (beta chain) was documented in a study of cytotoxic CD8 clonotypes in ibrutinib-treated CLL. Study-wide findings and caveats: Few clonotypes were public, and these shrank or held steady under treatment. The times at which samples were taken varied between sustained-remission and progressing patients. Clonality was elevated at ibrutinib response and had returned toward baseline at progression. Baseline clonality exceeded age-matched healthy donors and tracked circulating CD8+ T-cell counts.

Sequencing was performed with immunoSEQ multiplex PCR; in TCRdb, only in-frame clones are kept and a portion is missing. The sample consists of about 250,000 clones, roughly 74% of them appearing once. Concerning this clone: Its antigen is currently unknown. At one end the junction does not follow the germline gene, possibly because of a read error.

This TCR was recovered from a human donor with chronic lymphocytic leukemia. This specimen consisted of PBMCs, obtained after 24 months of ibrutinib treatment.

The CDR3 spells CASSLYKRDRTDTQYF. DNA of the CDR3: TGTGCTAGCAGCTTATATAAGCGGGATCGCACAGATACGCAGTATTTT. The V call is TRBV7-7, the J call TRBJ2-3, with 7 nucleotides matching TRBD2. Germline assignment: CDR1 SSHAT and CDR2 FNYEAQ (reference sequence). CDR3 length: 16 amino acids.